Listed below are T cell receptor beta chains from one sample, sequenced in a study of T cell responses to AZD1222 COVID-19 vaccine. Profiling relied on immunoSEQ multiplex PCR, and the TCRdb table lists in-frame clones only, not all of them. Among 75,000 to 100,000 clones listed, 85% to 90% were seen once. The sequenced sample was peripheral blood, obtained on day 0 of AZD1222 vaccination. The receptor set was obtained from an adult in good health. CDR3s include the opening cysteine and the closing phenylalanine or tryptophan. The D gene is left open where the match is weak. The size entry is marked missing in some rows and otherwise reads once, few, many or a size class.

v_gene,abundance,d_gene,j_gene,CDR3aa,CDR3nt
TRBV27,-,-,TRBJ1-1,CASRSNTEAFF,TGTGCCAGCAGGTCGAACACTGAAGCTTTCTTT
TRBV7-8,-,TRBD1,TRBJ1-2,CASSSDRGGYTF,TGTGCCAGCAGCTCGGACAGGGGCGGCTACACCTTC
TRBV5-4,-,TRBD2,TRBJ2-3,CASSKGTSGRTDTQYF,TGTGCCAGCAGCAAGGGGACTAGCGGGAGGACAGATACGCAGTATTTT
TRBV5-6,-,-,TRBJ2-7,CASSPITPSREQYF,TGTGCCAGCAGCCCAATTACGCCGTCTCGCGAGCAGTACTTC
TRBV19,-,-,TRBJ2-1,CASRSHTTVKGNEQFF,TGTGCCAGTAGATCGCATACTACGGTAAAGGGCAATGAGCAGTTCTTC
TRBV2,-,-,TRBJ2-3,CASRDETDTQYF,TGTGCCAGCAGGGACGAGACAGATACGCAGTATTTT
TRBV18,-,TRBD1,TRBJ1-5,CASSPPGQGFLKPQHF,TGTGCCAGCTCACCACCGGGACAGGGGTTCCTTAAGCCCCAGCATTTT
TRBV27,-,TRBD2,TRBJ2-5,CASNQPGLATQETQYF,TGTGCCAGCAACCAACCGGGACTAGCGACCCAAGAGACCCAGTACTTC
TRBV18,few,-,TRBJ1-2,CASSDNNYGYTF,TGTGCCAGCTCAGACAATAACTATGGCTACACCTTC
TRBV19,-,TRBD1,TRBJ2-7,CASSAGTGAYEQYF,TGTGCCAGTAGCGCCGGGACAGGCGCTTACGAGCAGTACTTC
TRBV28,-,-,TRBJ2-7,CASSLDQGGEQYF,TGTGCCAGCAGTTTAGACCAGGGAGGCGAGCAGTACTTC
TRBV6-2/TRBV6-3,-,-,TRBJ2-3,CASSNSPDTQYF,TGTGCCAGCAGCAACTCACCGGATACGCAGTATTTT
TRBV5-1,-,-,TRBJ2-1,CASSLGPGLKDNEQFF,TGCGCCAGCAGCTTGGGCCCCGGACTCAAAGACAATGAGCAGTTCTTC
TRBV7-9,-,TRBD2,TRBJ2-1,CASSYLAGISVEQFF,TGTGCCAGCAGCTACCTAGCGGGAATATCCGTAGAGCAGTTCTTC
TRBV27,-,TRBD1,TRBJ1-1,CASSLGQTNTEAFF,TGTGCCAGCAGTCTGGGACAGACGAACACTGAAGCTTTCTTT
TRBV10-3,-,TRBD1,TRBJ2-3,CAISESWGQSDTQYF,TGTGCCATCAGTGAGTCGTGGGGACAGTCAGATACGCAGTATTTT
TRBV27,-,-,TRBJ1-5,CASLPVGSRLNQPQHF,TGTGCCAGCCTTCCAGTCGGATCAAGACTTAATCAGCCCCAGCATTTT
TRBV5-5,few,-,TRBJ1-1,CASSLAGEAEAFF,TGTGCCAGCAGCTTGGCTGGGGAAGCGGAAGCTTTCTTT
TRBV13,-,-,TRBJ1-2,CASSLPRGRAEVNYGYTF,TGTGCCAGCAGCTTACCCCGGGGGCGGGCAGAAGTTAACTATGGCTACACCTTC
TRBV5-1,-,-,TRBJ1-4,CASSLQTSPSSIEKLFF,TGCGCCAGCAGCTTACAGACGAGCCCTTCTTCAATAGAAAAACTGTTTTTT
TRBV19,-,TRBD1,TRBJ2-1,CASSSPLGQGGNEQFF,TGTGCCAGTAGTAGCCCATTGGGACAGGGCGGCAATGAGCAGTTCTTC
TRBV6-5,-,TRBD1,TRBJ1-5,CASRTPGGSNQPQHF,TGTGCCTCCAGGACCCCAGGGGGGAGCAATCAGCCCCAGCATTTT
TRBV4-2,-,TRBD1,TRBJ2-7,CASSQEDRADYEQYF,TGTGCCAGCAGCCAAGAGGACAGGGCGGATTACGAGCAGTACTTC
TRBV6-2/TRBV6-3,-,-,TRBJ2-1,CASSYGSVNEQFF,TGTGCCAGCAGTTACGGCTCGGTAAATGAGCAGTTCTTC
TRBV29-1,-,TRBD2,TRBJ2-1,CSVDLAGDVNEQFF,TGCAGCGTTGACCTAGCGGGCGACGTAAATGAGCAGTTCTTC
TRBV5-6,-,TRBD2,TRBJ2-1,CASSLSPGLSNEQFF,TGTGCCAGCAGCTTGAGTCCGGGACTATCCAATGAGCAGTTCTTC
TRBV11-3,-,TRBD1,TRBJ2-5,CASSPGTGRDETQYF,TGTGCCAGCAGCCCGGGGACAGGGAGAGATGAGACCCAGTACTTC
TRBV5-4,-,-,TRBJ2-1,CASSLGPESRDEQFF,TGTGCCAGCAGCTTGGGCCCAGAATCACGGGATGAGCAGTTCTTC
TRBV6-5,-,-,TRBJ2-7,CASRVLSYEQYF,TGTGCCAGCAGGGTCCTCTCCTACGAGCAGTACTTC
TRBV6-5,-,-,TRBJ1-2,CASSSSSGGGYTF,TGTGCCAGCAGTTCCTCCAGTGGAGGCGGCTACACCTTC
TRBV19,-,-,TRBJ1-2,CASRNFGGTNYGYTF,TGTGCCAGTAGAAATTTCGGGGGGACTAACTATGGCTACACCTTC
TRBV11-2,-,-,TRBJ2-1,CASSLVQGPQWGNEQFF,TGTGCCAGCAGCTTAGTTCAGGGCCCTCAGTGGGGAAATGAGCAGTTCTTC
TRBV19,-,-,TRBJ2-1,CASSMVGRGTTHNEQFF,TGTGCCAGTAGTATGGTCGGAAGAGGGACCACCCACAATGAGCAGTTCTTC
TRBV9,-,-,TRBJ1-1,CASSVTMMNTEAFF,TGTGCCAGCAGCGTTACAATGATGAACACTGAAGCTTTCTTT
TRBV4-2,-,-,TRBJ2-3,CASSPPVGTDTQYF,TGTGCCAGCAGCCCTCCAGTGGGCACAGATACGCAGTATTTT
TRBV7-9,-,-,TRBJ2-7,CASSPGAARLYEQYF,TGTGCCAGCTCCCCTGGGGCCGCTCGTCTCTACGAGCAGTACTTC
TRBV28,-,-,TRBJ1-2,CASSFLKQSNYGYTF,TGTGCCAGCAGTTTCCTAAAACAGAGTAACTATGGCTACACCTTC
TRBV4-1,-,TRBD2,TRBJ2-2,CASSHGLAGANTGELFF,TGCGCCAGCAGCCACGGACTAGCGGGAGCTAACACCGGGGAGCTGTTTTTT
TRBV28,once,TRBD2,TRBJ2-7,CASSLPRSGVGYEQYF,TGTGCCAGCAGTTTGCCTCGCAGCGGGGTAGGCTACGAGCAGTACTTC
TRBV28,few,TRBD1,TRBJ2-7,CASRKGQYEQYF,TGTGCCAGCAGGAAGGGACAGTACGAGCAGTACTTC
TRBV7-9,-,-,TRBJ2-6,CASSSRSGAANVLTF,TGTGCCAGCAGCTCGCGGTCGGGCGCGGCCAACGTCCTGACTTTC
TRBV5-4,-,TRBD2,TRBJ2-1,CASSSGLAGGPGYNEQFF,TGTGCCAGCAGCTCGGGACTAGCGGGAGGGCCCGGGTACAATGAGCAGTTCTTC
TRBV14,-,TRBD1,TRBJ1-2,CASSLPGQGLNYGYTF,TGTGCCAGCAGCCTACCGGGACAGGGATTGAACTATGGCTACACCTTC
TRBV24-1,-,-,TRBJ1-5,CATSDSAGPQPGPQHF,TGTGCCACCAGTGATAGCGCAGGGCCGCAGCCGGGGCCCCAGCATTTT
TRBV15,-,TRBD2,TRBJ2-7,CATSRGPTGRDSYEQYF,TGTGCCACCAGCAGAGGCCCAACCGGGAGGGACTCCTACGAGCAGTACTTC
TRBV9,-,-,TRBJ1-1,CASSVGVMGTEAFF,TGTGCCAGCAGCGTAGGGGTCATGGGCACTGAAGCTTTCTTT
TRBV28,-,TRBD1,TRBJ1-1,CASSLGDRLMNTEAFF,TGTGCCAGCAGTTTGGGGGACAGGCTTATGAACACTGAAGCTTTCTTT